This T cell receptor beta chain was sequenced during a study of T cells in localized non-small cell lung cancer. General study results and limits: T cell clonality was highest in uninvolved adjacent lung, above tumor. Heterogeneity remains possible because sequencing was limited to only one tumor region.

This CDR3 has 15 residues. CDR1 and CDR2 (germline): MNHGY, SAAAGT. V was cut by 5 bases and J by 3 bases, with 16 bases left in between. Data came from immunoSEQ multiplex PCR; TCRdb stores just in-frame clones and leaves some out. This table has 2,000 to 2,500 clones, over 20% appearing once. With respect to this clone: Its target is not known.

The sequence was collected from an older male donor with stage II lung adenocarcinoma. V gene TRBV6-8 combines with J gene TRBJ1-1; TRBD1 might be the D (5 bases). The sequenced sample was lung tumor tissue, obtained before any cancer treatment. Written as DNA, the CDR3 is TGTGCCAGCAGTCAAGCCCACCTAGGGGACACTGAAGCTTTCTTT. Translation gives CASSQAHLGDTEAFF.